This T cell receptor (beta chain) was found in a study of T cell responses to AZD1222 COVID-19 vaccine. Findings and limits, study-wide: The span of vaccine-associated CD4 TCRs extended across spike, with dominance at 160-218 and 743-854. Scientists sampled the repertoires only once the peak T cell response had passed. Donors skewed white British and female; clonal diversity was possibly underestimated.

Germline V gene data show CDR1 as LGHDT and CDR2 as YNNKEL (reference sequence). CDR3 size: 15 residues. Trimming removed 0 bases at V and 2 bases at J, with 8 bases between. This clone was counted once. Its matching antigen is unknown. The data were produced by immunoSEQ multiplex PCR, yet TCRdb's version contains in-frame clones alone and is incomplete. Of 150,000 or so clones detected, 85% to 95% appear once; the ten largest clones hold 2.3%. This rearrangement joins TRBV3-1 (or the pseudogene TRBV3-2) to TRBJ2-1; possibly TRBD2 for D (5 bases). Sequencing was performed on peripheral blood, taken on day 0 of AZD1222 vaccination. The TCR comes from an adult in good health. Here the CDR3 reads CASSQESGPYNEQFF. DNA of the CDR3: TGTGCCAGCAGCCAAGAAAGCGGACCCTACAATGAGCAGTTCTTC.